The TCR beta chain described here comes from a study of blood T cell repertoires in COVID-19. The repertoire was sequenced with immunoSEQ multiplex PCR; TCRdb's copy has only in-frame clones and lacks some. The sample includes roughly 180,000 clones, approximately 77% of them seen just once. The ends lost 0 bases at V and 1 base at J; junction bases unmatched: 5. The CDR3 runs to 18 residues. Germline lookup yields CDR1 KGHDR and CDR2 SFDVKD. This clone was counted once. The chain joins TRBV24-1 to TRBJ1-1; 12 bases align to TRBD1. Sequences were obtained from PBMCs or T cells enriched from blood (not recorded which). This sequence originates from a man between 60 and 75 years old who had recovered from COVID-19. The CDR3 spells CATSDLEGQGAENTEAFF. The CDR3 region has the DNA TGTGCCACCAGTGATTTGGAGGGACAGGGGGCGGAGAACACTGAAGCTTTCTTT.